This T cell receptor beta chain originates from a study of OX40 agonist ivuxolimab in advanced cancers. This CDR3 region has 19 residues. CDR1 is SNHLY, CDR2 FYNNEI, per germline. Trimming stripped 7 bases from V and 0 bases from J, with 24 bases between. Sequencing was performed with immunoSEQ multiplex PCR; in TCRdb, only in-frame clones are kept and a portion is missing. The sample contains around 48,000 clones, approximately 84% of which appear only once. The V gene is TRBV2, the J gene TRBJ1-4; D gene ambiguous. The origin of this receptor is an adult with an advanced solid tumor such as melanoma, head and neck, liver or kidney cancer. The sequenced sample was CD4+ or CD8+ T cells sorted from blood, obtained in a trial of the OX40 agonist ivuxolimab. CDR3 nucleotides: TGTGCCAGCATATTTACCAGCAATGTCCCAGATGCAACTAATGAAAAACTGTTTTTT. Amino acids: CASIFTSNVPDATNEKLFF.